The present TCR beta chain was sequenced within a study of CD8 T cells in Susac syndrome (dated by TCRdb to about 2019). General notes on the study: The study used repertoire sequencing to test whether antigen drove CD8+ T cell activation and differentiation in Susac syndrome.

This clonotype has only a few counts. It lacks a known antigen. Nothing much larger sits one base from this clone, and base qualities are not available. Peripheral blood CD8+ and CD4+ T cells from healthy donors, Susac syndrome patients and multiple sclerosis patients were profiled using high-throughput TCR beta sequencing. Healthy donors were age- and sex-matched controls. Bulk CD8+ and CD4+ T cells were purified by magnetic negative isolation, whereas CD8+ TEMRA cells were enriched by FACS. Blood was drawn into EDTA tubes, processed within 24 hours, and PBMCs were isolated by density gradient centrifugation. PBMCs destined for TCR sequencing were cryopreserved in liquid nitrogen and later thawed in a 37 °C water bath. Purity of sorted or isolated CD4+, CD8+ and CD8+ TEMRA cells was at least 90%. Broad study findings and their caveats: The number of individuals in the TCR sequencing and HLA analysis was recognized as being relatively small.

RNA was extracted using the RNeasy kit, and roughly 0.5 to 1 microgram was reverse transcribed with random hexamers. The immunoSEQ multiplex PCR assay, covering 54 Vbeta and 13 Jbeta segments, was used to amplify TCR beta CDR3 regions. Bias from PCR amplification was corrected by using a synthetic template baseline for primer optimization and for computational correction. Per the source publication's procedure: Reads were annotated to V, D and J genes according to IMGT and were analyzed with immunoSEQ Analyzer, with only productive sequences retained. Clonality was calculated as one minus the Shannon entropy normalized by log2 of the number of productive unique sequences. For each patient and control, public and private clones were evaluated among the 100 most prevalent clones. Clones were defined as Susac-specific if absent from the healthy and MS cohorts, from some 1,000 published viral clones and from other ImmuneACCESS disease sequences. TCRdb handled the public reads itself, with Q25 trimming in fastp and clone calling in MiXCR, and kept productive beta chains. Identical CDR3 proteins give one entry, which carries the most common genes and DNA. What appears here as the V and J calls and clone size reflects TCRdb's work, not the paper's. The sample includes around 200,000 distinct CDR3 sequences, with 95% observed a single time. Approximately 0.094% of the sample rests with the top ten.

CDR1 and CDR2 are drawn from the germline V gene (reference sequence): LGHDT, YNNKEL. Including the terminal cysteine and phenylalanine, the CDR3 comprises 14 residues. Only the CDR3 region is kept as DNA, spanning 42 bases read in frame from base 1. V is pared back by 4 bases and J by 3 bases, with 12 bases lying between the germline termini. The sample taken for sequencing was CD4+ T cells from PBMCs. The sequence was obtained from a human donor in good health. The chain couples TRBV3-1 to TRBJ1-2; D gene: possibly TRBD1, on 5 matching bases. The CDR3 amino acid sequence is: CASSLLQGDYGYTF. Here is the DNA: TGTGCCAGCAGCCTACTCCAAGGGGACTATGGCTACACCTTC.